A selection of T cell receptor beta chains follows, all from one sample in a study of shared clonotypes between healthy human individuals. Profiled with immunoSEQ multiplex PCR; TCRdb holds only in-frame clones, not every one. Of fewer than 3 million clones listed, 80% to 95% are singletons. Sequences were obtained from naive CD4+ T cells from PBMCs. The origin of the receptors is a man aged 18 to 35 in good health. Some clones in this sample may be carry-over from other donors' samples. Both conserved end residues are part of each CDR3. D genes are given only for firm matches. The size of a clone is reported for some rows only, either as once, few or many, or as a class for expanded clones.

j_gene: TRBJ2-3; abundance: -; v_gene: TRBV11-3; d_gene: TRBD2; CDR3aa: CASSFFSGTLAGSTDTQYF; CDR3nt: TGTGCCAGCAGCTTTTTTTCCGGGACACTAGCGGGTAGCACAGATACGCAGTATTTT
j_gene: TRBJ1-4; abundance: few; v_gene: TRBV28; d_gene: -; CDR3aa: CASTDSPGATNEKLFF; CDR3nt: TGTGCCAGCACAGACAGCCCCGGGGCAACTAATGAAAAACTGTTTTTT
j_gene: TRBJ2-2; abundance: -; v_gene: TRBV7-9; d_gene: TRBD2; CDR3aa: CASSLVTSANTGELFF; CDR3nt: TGTGCCAGCAGCTTAGTGACTAGCGCGAACACCGGGGAGCTGTTTTTT
j_gene: TRBJ2-7; abundance: once; v_gene: TRBV27; d_gene: -; CDR3aa: CASSPRMSYEQYF; CDR3nt: TGTGCCAGCAGTCCACGGATGTCCTACGAGCAGTACTTC
j_gene: TRBJ1-1; abundance: -; v_gene: TRBV27; d_gene: -; CDR3aa: CASSVSWGGTEAFF; CDR3nt: TGTGCCAGCAGCGTGAGTTGGGGTGGCACTGAAGCTTTCTTT
j_gene: TRBJ2-1; abundance: -; v_gene: TRBV7-8; d_gene: TRBD2; CDR3aa: CASSAREGRYNEQFF; CDR3nt: TGTGCCAGCAGCGCGCGGGAGGGCCGCTACAATGAGCAGTTCTTC
j_gene: TRBJ2-1; abundance: -; v_gene: TRBV5-6; d_gene: TRBD2; CDR3aa: CASRERGLAGSSSYNEQFF; CDR3nt: TGTGCCAGCAGGGAGAGGGGACTAGCGGGATCGAGCTCCTACAATGAGCAGTTCTTC
j_gene: TRBJ2-2; abundance: -; v_gene: TRBV7-9; d_gene: -; CDR3aa: CASSLANFKTGELFF; CDR3nt: TGTGCCAGCAGCTTAGCAAATTTTAAGACCGGGGAGCTGTTTTTT
j_gene: TRBJ2-5; abundance: -; v_gene: TRBV7-2; d_gene: TRBD2; CDR3aa: CASSLWGQRDYETQYF; CDR3nt: TGTGCCAGCAGCTTATGGGGCCAGCGGGACTACGAGACCCAGTACTTC
j_gene: TRBJ2-1; abundance: -; v_gene: TRBV5-1; d_gene: -; CDR3aa: CASSRLAEGSYNEQFF; CDR3nt: TGCGCCAGCAGCCGATTAGCGGAAGGCTCCTACAATGAGCAGTTCTTC
j_gene: TRBJ2-7; abundance: once; v_gene: TRBV14; d_gene: -; CDR3aa: CASSQVETGVGGQYF; CDR3nt: TGTGCCAGCAGCCAAGTTGAGACGGGGGTCGGTGGGCAGTACTTC
j_gene: TRBJ2-5; abundance: once; v_gene: TRBV7-2; d_gene: -; CDR3aa: CASSSRPQQETQYF; CDR3nt: TGTGCCAGCAGCTCTAGACCGCAACAAGAGACCCAGTACTTC
j_gene: TRBJ1-2; abundance: -; v_gene: TRBV19; d_gene: TRBD1; CDR3aa: CASSMDRGYGYTF; CDR3nt: TGTGCCAGTAGTATGGACAGGGGCTATGGCTACACCTTC
j_gene: TRBJ1-4; abundance: -; v_gene: TRBV9; d_gene: -; CDR3aa: CASSVTGTSGEKLFF; CDR3nt: TGTGCCAGCAGCGTAACCGGGACCTCTGGGGAAAAACTGTTTTTT
j_gene: TRBJ2-1; abundance: -; v_gene: TRBV5-4; d_gene: -; CDR3aa: CASMLSTHSRNEQFF; CDR3nt: TGTGCCAGCATGCTGAGTACACATAGTCGGAATGAGCAGTTCTTC
j_gene: TRBJ1-5; abundance: once; v_gene: TRBV9; d_gene: -; CDR3aa: CASSVAGQSVQPQHF; CDR3nt: TGTGCCAGCAGCGTAGCTGGGCAGTCCGTACAGCCCCAGCATTTT
j_gene: TRBJ1-2; abundance: -; v_gene: TRBV30; d_gene: -; CDR3aa: CAWLATGNYGYTF; CDR3nt: TGTGCCTGGTTGGCAACAGGGAACTATGGCTACACCTTC
j_gene: TRBJ2-1; abundance: -; v_gene: TRBV27; d_gene: -; CDR3aa: CASSLRPLRQGANNEQFF; CDR3nt: TGTGCCAGCAGTTTAAGGCCCCTTAGGCAGGGAGCCAACAATGAGCAGTTCTTC
j_gene: TRBJ1-1; abundance: -; v_gene: TRBV9; d_gene: -; CDR3aa: CASSVGSGGTEAFF; CDR3nt: TGTGCCAGCAGCGTAGGGAGCGGGGGGACTGAAGCTTTCTTT
j_gene: TRBJ2-1; abundance: -; v_gene: TRBV5-1; d_gene: TRBD2; CDR3aa: CASSSSRAGGVNEQFF; CDR3nt: TGCGCCAGCAGCTCCTCTCGGGCGGGAGGGGTCAATGAGCAGTTCTTC
j_gene: TRBJ1-1; abundance: -; v_gene: TRBV2; d_gene: -; CDR3aa: CASSIQGRPNTEAFF; CDR3nt: TGTGCCAGCAGCATACAGGGAAGGCCGAACACTGAAGCTTTCTTT
j_gene: TRBJ2-5; abundance: -; v_gene: TRBV5-4; d_gene: -; CDR3aa: CASSSGAKQETQYF; CDR3nt: TGTGCCAGCAGCTCCGGGGCTAAGCAAGAGACCCAGTACTTC